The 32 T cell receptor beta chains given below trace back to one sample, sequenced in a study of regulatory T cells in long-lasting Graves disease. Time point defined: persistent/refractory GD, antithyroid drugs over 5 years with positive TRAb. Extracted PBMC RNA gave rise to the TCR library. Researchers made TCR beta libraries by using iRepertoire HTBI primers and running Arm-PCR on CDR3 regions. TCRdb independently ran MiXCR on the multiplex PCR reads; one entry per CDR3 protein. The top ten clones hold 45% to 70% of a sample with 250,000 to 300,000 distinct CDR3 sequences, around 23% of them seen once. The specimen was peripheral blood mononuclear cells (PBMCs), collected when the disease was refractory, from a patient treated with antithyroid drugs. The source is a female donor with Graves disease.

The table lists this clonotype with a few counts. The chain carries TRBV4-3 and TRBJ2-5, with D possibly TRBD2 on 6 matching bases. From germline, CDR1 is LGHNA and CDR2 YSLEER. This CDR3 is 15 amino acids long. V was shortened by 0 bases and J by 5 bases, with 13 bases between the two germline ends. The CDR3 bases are TGCGCCAGCAGCCAAGAGTTTGGGGGGAGGGAGACCCAGTACTTC. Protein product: CASSQEFGGRETQYF.

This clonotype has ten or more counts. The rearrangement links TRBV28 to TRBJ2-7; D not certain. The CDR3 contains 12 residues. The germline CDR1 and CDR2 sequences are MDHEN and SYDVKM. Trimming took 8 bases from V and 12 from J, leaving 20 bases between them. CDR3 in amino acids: CASVSPHAFPYF. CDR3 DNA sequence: TGTGCCAGCGTTTCCCCCCATGCTTTTCCGTACTTC.

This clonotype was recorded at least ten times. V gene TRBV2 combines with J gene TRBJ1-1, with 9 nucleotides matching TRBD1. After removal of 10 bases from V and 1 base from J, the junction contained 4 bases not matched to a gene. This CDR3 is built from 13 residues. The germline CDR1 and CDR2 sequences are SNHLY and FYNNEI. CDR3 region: CAILDRGNTEAFF. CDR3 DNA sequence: TGTGCCATACTGGACAGGGGGAACACTGAAGCTTTCTTT.

Written as DNA, the CDR3 is TGTGCCAGCAGCCAAGAGATAGGCTCCAGCTCCTACAATGAGCAGTTCTTC. This translates into CASSQEIGSSSYNEQFF. The chain has TRBV4-2 and TRBJ2-1; the D is unclear. Per germline, CDR1 LGHNA and CDR2 YNFKEQ. The ends were cut back, 0 bases at V and 0 bases at J, with 12 bases in the middle. This CDR3 contains 17 residues.

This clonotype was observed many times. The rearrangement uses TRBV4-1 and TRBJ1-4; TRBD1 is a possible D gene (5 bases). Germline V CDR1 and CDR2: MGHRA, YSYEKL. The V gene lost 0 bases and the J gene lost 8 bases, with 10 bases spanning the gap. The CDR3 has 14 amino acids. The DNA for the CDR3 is TGCGCCAGCAGCCAAGAGCCAGGGCCGGAAAAACTGTTTTTT. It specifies CASSQEPGPEKLFF.

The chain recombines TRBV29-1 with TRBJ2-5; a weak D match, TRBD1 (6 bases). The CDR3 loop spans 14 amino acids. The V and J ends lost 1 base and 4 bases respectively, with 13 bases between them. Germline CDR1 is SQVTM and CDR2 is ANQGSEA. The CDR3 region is CSVEGGLHGETQYF. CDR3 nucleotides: TGCAGCGTTGAAGGGGGGCTCCACGGAGAGACCCAGTACTTC. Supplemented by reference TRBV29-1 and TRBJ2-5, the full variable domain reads SAVISQKPSRDICQRGTSLTIQCQVDSQVTMMFWYRQQPGQSLTLIATANQGSEATYESGFVIDKFPISRPNLTFSTLTVSNMSPEDSSIYLCSVEGGLHGETQYFGPGTRLLVL.

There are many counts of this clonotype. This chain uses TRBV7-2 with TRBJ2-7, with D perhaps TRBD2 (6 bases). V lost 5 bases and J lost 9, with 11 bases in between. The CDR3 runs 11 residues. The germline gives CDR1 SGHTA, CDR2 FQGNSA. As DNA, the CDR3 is TGTGCCAGCAGCGCTAGCGAAGGGCAGTACTTC. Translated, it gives CASSASEGQYF.

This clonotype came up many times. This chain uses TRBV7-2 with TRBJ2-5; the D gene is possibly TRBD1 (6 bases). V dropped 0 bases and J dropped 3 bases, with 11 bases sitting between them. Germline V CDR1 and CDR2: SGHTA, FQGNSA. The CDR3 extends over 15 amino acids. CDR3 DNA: TGTGCCAGCAGCTTAGCGGGGACATCTGAAGAGACCCAGTACTTC. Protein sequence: CASSLAGTSEETQYF.

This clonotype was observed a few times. The CDR3 DNA reads TGCAGCACGAACGAGGGGGGCACCGGGGAGCTGTTTTTT. Its protein is CSTNEGGTGELFF. The V and J genes are TRBV29-1 and TRBJ2-2; D is tentatively TRBD1 or TRBD2 (6 bases each). Trimming cost V 8 bases and J 4 bases, with 14 bases left between them. CDR3 length: 13 residues. Germline V gene sequence: CDR1 SQVTM, CDR2 ANQGSEA.

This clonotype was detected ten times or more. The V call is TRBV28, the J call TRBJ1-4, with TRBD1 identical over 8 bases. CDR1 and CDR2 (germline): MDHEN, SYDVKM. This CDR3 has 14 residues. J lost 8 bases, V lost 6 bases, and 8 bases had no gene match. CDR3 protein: CASRGQALGEKLFF. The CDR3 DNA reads TGTGCCAGCAGGGGACAGGCCCTGGGGGAAAAACTGTTTTTT.

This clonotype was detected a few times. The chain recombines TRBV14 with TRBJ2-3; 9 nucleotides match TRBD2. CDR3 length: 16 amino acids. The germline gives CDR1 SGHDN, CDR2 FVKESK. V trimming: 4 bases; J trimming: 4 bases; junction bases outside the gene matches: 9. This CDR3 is CASSPRLAGFSDTQYF. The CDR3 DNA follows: TGTGCCAGCAGCCCCCGGCTAGCGGGATTCTCAGATACGCAGTATTTT.

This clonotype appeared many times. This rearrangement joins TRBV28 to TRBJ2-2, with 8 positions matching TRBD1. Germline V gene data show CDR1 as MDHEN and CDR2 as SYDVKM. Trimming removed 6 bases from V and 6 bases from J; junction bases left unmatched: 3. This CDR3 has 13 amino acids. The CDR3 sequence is CASSRTGPGELFF. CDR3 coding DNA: TGTGCCAGCAGCAGGACAGGGCCCGGGGAGCTGTTTTTT.

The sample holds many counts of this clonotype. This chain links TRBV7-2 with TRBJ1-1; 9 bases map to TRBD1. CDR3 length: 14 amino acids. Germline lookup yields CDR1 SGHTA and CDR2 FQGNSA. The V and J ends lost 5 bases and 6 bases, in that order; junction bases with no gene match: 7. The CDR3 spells CASSTFGQGSEAFF. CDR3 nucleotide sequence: TGTGCCAGCAGCACCTTTGGACAGGGGTCTGAAGCTTTCTTT. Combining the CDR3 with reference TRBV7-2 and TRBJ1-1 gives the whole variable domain GAGVSQSPSNKVTEKGKDVELRCDPISGHTALYWYRQSLGQGLEFLIYFQGNSAPDKSGLPSDRFSAERTGGSVSTLTIQRTQQEDSAVYLCASSTFGQGSEAFFGQGTRLTVV.

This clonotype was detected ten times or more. CDR3 sequence: CASKFDRAYEQYF. The CDR3, as DNA: TGTGCCAGCAAATTTGACAGGGCCTACGAGCAGTACTTC. V gene TRBV12-3 or TRBV12-4 combines with J gene TRBJ2-7; 7 bases map to TRBD1. The V gene end was trimmed by 7 bases and the J gene end by 2 bases; junction bases not matched to a gene: 5. This CDR3 spans 13 amino acids.

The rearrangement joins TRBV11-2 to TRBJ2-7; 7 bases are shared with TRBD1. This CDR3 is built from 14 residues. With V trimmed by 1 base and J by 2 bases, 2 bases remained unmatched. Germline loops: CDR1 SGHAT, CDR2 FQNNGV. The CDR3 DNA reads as TGTGCCAGCAGCTTAGCGACAGGGACCTACGAGCAGTACTTC. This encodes CASSLATGTYEQYF.

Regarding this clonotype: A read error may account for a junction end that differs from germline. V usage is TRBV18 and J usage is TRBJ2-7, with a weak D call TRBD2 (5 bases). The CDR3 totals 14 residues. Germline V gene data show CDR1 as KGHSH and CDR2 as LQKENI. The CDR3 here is CAGSPEDWKDEQYF. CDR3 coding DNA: TGTGCCGGCTCACCTGAGGACTGGAAAGACGAGCAGTACTTC.

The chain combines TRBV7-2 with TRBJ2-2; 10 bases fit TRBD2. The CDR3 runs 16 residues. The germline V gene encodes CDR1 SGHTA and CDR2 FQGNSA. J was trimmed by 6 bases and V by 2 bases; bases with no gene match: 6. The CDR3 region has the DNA TGTGCCAGCAGCTTAATCCTAGCGGGAGTGGCCGGGGAGCTGTTTTTT. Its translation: CASSLILAGVAGELFF.

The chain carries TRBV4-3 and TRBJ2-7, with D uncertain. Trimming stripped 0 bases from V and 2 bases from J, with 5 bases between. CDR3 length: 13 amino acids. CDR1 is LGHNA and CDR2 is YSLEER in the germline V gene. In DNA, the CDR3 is TGCGCCAGCAGCCAAGATATGGCCTACGAGCAGTACTTC. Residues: CASSQDMAYEQYF.

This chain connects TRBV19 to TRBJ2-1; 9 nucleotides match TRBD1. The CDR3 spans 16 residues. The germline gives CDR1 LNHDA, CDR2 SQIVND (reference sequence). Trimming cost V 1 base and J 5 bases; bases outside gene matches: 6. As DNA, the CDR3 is TGTGCCAGTAGTATAGCCGGGACAGGGTCTCACAATGAGCAGTTCTTC. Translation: CASSIAGTGSHNEQFF.

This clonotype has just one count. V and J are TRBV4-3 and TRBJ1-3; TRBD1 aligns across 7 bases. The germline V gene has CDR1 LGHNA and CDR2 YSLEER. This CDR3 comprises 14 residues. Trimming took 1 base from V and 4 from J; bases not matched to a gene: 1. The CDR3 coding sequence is TGCGCCAGCAGCCAAGGGACAGGAGGAAACACCATATATTTT. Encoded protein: CASSQGTGGNTIYF.

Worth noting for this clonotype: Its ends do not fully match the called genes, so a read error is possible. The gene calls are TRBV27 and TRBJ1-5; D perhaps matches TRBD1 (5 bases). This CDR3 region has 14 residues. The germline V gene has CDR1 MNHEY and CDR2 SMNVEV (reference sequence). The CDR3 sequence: CASRGRDSDQPQHF. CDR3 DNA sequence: TGTGCCAGCAGGGGACGGGATAGCGATCAGCCCCAGCATTTT.

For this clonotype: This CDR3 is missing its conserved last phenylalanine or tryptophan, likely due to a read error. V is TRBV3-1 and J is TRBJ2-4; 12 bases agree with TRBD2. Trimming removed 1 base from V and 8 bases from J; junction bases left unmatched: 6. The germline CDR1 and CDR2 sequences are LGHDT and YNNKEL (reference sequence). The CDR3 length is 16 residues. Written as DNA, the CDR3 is TGTGCCAGCAGCCAAGGCCTAGCGGGAGGGCTAGACATTCAGTACTCC. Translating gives CASSQGLAGGLDIQYS.

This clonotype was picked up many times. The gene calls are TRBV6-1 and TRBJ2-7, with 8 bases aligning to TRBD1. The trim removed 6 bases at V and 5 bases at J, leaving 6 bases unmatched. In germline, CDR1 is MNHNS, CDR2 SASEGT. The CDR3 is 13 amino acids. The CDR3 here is CASRKDRGHEQYF. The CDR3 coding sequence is TGTGCCAGCAGGAAAGACAGGGGCCACGAGCAGTACTTC.

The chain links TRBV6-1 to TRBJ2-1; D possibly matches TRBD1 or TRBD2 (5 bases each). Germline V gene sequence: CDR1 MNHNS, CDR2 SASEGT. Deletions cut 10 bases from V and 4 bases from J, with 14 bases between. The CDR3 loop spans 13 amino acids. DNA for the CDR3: TGTGCCACCCAACGGGGCACTTACAATGAGCAGTTCTTC. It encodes CATQRGTYNEQFF.

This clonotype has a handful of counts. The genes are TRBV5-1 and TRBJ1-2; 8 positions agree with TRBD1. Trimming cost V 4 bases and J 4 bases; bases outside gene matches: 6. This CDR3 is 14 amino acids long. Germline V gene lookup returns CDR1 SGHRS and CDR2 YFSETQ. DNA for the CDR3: TGCGCCAGCAGCACCGGACAGGGTCTCTATGGCTACACCTTC. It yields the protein CASSTGQGLYGYTF.

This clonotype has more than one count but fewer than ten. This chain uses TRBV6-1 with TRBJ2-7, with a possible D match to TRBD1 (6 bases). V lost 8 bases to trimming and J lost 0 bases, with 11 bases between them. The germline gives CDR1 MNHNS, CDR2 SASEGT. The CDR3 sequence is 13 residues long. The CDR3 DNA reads TGTGCCAGCGCAAGGGGGTACTCCTACGAGCAGTACTTC. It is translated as CASARGYSYEQYF.

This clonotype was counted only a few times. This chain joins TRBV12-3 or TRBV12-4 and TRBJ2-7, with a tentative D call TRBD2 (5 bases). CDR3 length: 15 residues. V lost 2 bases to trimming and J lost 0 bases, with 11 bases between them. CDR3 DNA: TGTGCCAGCAGTTTACGGGGAATTAGCTCCTACGAGCAGTACTTC. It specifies CASSLRGISSYEQYF.

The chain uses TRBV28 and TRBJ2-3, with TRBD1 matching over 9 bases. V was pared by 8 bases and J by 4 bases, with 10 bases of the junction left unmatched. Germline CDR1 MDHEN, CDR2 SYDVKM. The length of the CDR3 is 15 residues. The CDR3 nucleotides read TGTGCCAGCGGCCTGATGGGACAGGGTTCAGATACGCAGTATTTT. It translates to CASGLMGQGSDTQYF.

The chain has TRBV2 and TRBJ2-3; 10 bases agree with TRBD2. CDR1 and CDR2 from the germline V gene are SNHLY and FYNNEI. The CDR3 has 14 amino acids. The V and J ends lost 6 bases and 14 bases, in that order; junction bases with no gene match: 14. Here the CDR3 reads CASRISPTSGMPYF. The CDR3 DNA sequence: TGTGCCAGCAGGATCTCCCCTACTAGCGGGATGCCGTATTTT.

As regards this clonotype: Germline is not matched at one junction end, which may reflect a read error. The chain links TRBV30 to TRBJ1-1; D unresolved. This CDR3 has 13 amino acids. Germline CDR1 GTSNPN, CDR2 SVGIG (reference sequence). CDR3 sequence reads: CTWTPGMNTEAFF. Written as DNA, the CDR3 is TGTACCTGGACCCCTGGAATGAACACTGAAGCTTTCTTT.

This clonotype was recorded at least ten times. The CDR3 nucleotides read TGTGCCATCAGTGGCAGGGGACCAGGCGAGCAGTACTTC. Its translation is CAISGRGPGEQYF. The rearrangement links TRBV10-3 to TRBJ2-7, with D possibly TRBD1 on 6 matching bases. The CDR3 has 13 residues. Trimming stripped 4 bases from V and 6 bases from J, with 13 bases between. CDR1 and CDR2 (germline): ENHRY, SYGVKD.

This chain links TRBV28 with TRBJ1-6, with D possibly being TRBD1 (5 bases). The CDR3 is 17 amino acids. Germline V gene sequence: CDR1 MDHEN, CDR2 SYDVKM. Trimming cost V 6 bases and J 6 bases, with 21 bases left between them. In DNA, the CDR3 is TGTGCCAGCAGGCAAACTGGCCGGGGGGGGGGTAATTCACCCCTCCACTTT. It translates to CASRQTGRGGGNSPLHF.